These 28 T cell receptor beta chains were sequenced from one sample in a study of cytomegalovirus exposure and HLA in healthy donors. The study ran its PCR with 60 Vbeta and 13 Jbeta primers. Clones were sequenced by immunoSEQ multiplex PCR, and TCRdb holds only the in-frame ones, with some missing. The sample holds roughly 230,000 clones; about 93% are singletons and the top ten take less than 2%. Material: PBMCs. All receptors come from a girl aged 2 to 9 in good health and CMV-seronegative.

The V gene is TRBV30, the J gene TRBJ1-5; 10 nucleotides align to TRBD1. Losses at the gene ends were 2 bases for V and 7 bases for J; bases not matched to a gene: 5. CDR1 and CDR2 (germline): GTSNPN, SVGIG (reference sequence). The CDR3 is 14 amino acids. DNA for the CDR3: TGTGCCTGGAGTCAGGGACAGGGGCTACAGCCCCAGCATTTT. This codes for CAWSQGQGLQPQHF.

The genes are TRBV10-1 and TRBJ2-3; TRBD2 matches 7 bases. From germline, CDR1 is WNHNN and CDR2 SYGVQD (reference sequence). V lost 3 bases to trimming and J lost 1 base; unmatched junction nucleotides: 10. The CDR3 is made up of 17 amino acids. The CDR3 reads CASSDLLASGGTDTQYF. The CDR3 DNA reads as TGCGCCAGCAGTGACCTACTAGCGAGTGGGGGCACAGATACGCAGTATTTT.

The genes are TRBV6-5 and TRBJ2-7, with D unresolved. Germline V gives CDR1 MNHEY, CDR2 SVGAGI. CDR3 size: 14 residues. The ends were cut back, 2 bases at V and 3 bases at J, with 11 bases in the middle. CDR3 residues: CASSYGSSLYEQYF. The DNA of the CDR3 is TGTGCCAGCAGTTACGGTAGTTCCCTCTACGAGCAGTACTTC.

V gene TRBV11-2 combines with J gene TRBJ2-6, with D possibly being TRBD2 (5 bases). This CDR3 contains 15 residues. In germline, CDR1 is SGHAT, CDR2 FQNNGV. Between the trimmed V and J ends, which lost 1 base and 7 bases, there was a span of 11 bases. CDR3: CASSLVLREANVLTF. The CDR3 DNA is TGTGCCAGCAGCTTAGTTTTGAGGGAAGCCAACGTCCTGACTTTC.

This clone was seen just once. An end of the junction differs from the germline gene, which may be a read error. This chain connects TRBV7-9 to TRBJ1-1; D gene unclear. CDR3 length: 12 residues. Germline loops: CDR1 SEHNR, CDR2 FQNEAQ (reference sequence). The CDR3 sequence is CSSSPRPESAFF. CDR3 DNA: TGTTCCAGCAGCCCCCGCCCGGAGTCAGCTTTCTTT.

About this clone: An end of the junction differs from the germline gene, which may be a read error. This same CDR3 is encoded by further DNA sequences in the sample. V usage is TRBV30 and J usage is TRBJ1-3; D not certain. Germline V gene data show CDR1 as GTSNPN and CDR2 as SVGIG (reference sequence). CDR3 length: 12 amino acids. CDR3 in DNA: TGTGCCTGGAGTGTAGGCGGAAACACCATATACTTT. Its protein product is CAWSVGGNTIYF.

The chain combines TRBV6-5 with TRBJ1-1; TRBD1 aligns across 8 bases. Losses at the gene ends were 1 base for V and 0 bases for J; bases not matched to a gene: 4. Per the germline V gene, CDR1 is MNHEY and CDR2 is SVGAGI. The length of the CDR3 is 16 residues. CDR3 sequence: CASSYWGQEMNTEAFF. Written as DNA, the CDR3 is TGTGCCAGCAGTTACTGGGGACAGGAGATGAACACTGAAGCTTTCTTT.

DNA for the CDR3: TGTGCTAGTGGACCGAGGGATAACAATGAGCAGTTCTTC. Its protein is CASGPRDNNEQFF. The V and J genes are TRBV12-5 and TRBJ2-1, with D possibly TRBD2 on 5 matching bases. Germline loops: CDR1 LGHNT, CDR2 FRNRAP. The CDR3 extends over 13 amino acids. The ends were cut back, 6 bases at V and 5 bases at J, with 11 bases in the middle.

The gene calls are TRBV11-2 and TRBJ1-2; TRBD1 matches at 9 bases. The V segment lost 4 bases and the J segment 8 bases; nucleotides outside the gene matches: 8. The CDR3 is 14 amino acids. Germline CDR1 SGHAT, CDR2 FQNNGV. In DNA, the CDR3 is TGTGCCAGCAGCTGGGACGGGACAGGGTACGGCTACACCTTC. This gives the protein CASSWDGTGYGYTF.

CDR3 loop: CASSAGQGRYTEAFF. As DNA, the CDR3 is TGTGCCAGCAGCGCGGGACAGGGCCGATACACTGAAGCTTTCTTT. J is TRBJ1-1 and V is TRBV9; 9 bases map to TRBD1. The length of the CDR3 is 15 residues. The V gene's germline CDR1 is SGDLS and CDR2 YYNGEE. Trimming cost V 3 bases and J 3 bases; bases outside gene matches: 6.

This clone has just one count. This chain uses TRBV28 with TRBJ1-5; TRBD1 agrees at 7 bases. The CDR3 extends over 14 amino acids. Germline V gene lookup returns CDR1 MDHEN and CDR2 SYDVKM. J gave up 7 bases and V 5 bases, and 8 bases lay outside the gene matches. The CDR3 bases are TGTGCCAGCAGTCCTTCAGGGGGTGGCCAGCCCCAGCATTTT. It encodes CASSPSGGGQPQHF.

The chain joins TRBV10-3 to TRBJ1-4; D possibly corresponds to TRBD1 (5 bases). Trimming removed 0 bases at V and 7 bases at J, with 12 bases between. CDR3 length equals 15 residues. The germline CDR1 and CDR2 sequences are ENHRY and SYGVKD. The CDR3 DNA reads as TGTGCCATCAGTGAGTCGAGGCAGGGAGGTGAAAAACTGTTTTTT. It translates to CAISESRQGGEKLFF.

The rearrangement joins TRBV27 to TRBJ1-5; tentative D call: TRBD1 (5 bases). V lost 6 bases and J 0 bases, leaving 9 bases between the germline ends. The V gene's germline CDR1 is MNHEY and CDR2 SMNVEV (reference sequence). CDR3 size: 14 residues. CDR3 bases: TGTGCCAGCAGCCAGGGAAATAGCAATCAGCCCCAGCATTTT. Protein: CASSQGNSNQPQHF.

This clone appeared a few times. This chain's CDR3 is CASSPGGSEAFF. As DNA, the CDR3 is TGCGCCAGCAGCCCGGGGGGGAGTGAAGCTTTCTTT. The genes are TRBV4-1 and TRBJ1-1, with D possibly TRBD1 on 5 matching bases. Germline V gene lookup returns CDR1 MGHRA and CDR2 YSYEKL. V dropped 4 bases and J dropped 7 bases, with 10 bases sitting between them. The CDR3 is 12 residues long.

This clone was observed a handful of times. Other nucleotide sequences from this sample produce the same CDR3. The CDR3: CASSLGTDSNQPQHF. CDR3 coding DNA: TGTGCCAGCAGCTTGGGGACAGATAGCAATCAGCCCCAGCATTTT. J is TRBJ1-5 and V is TRBV5-4; D perhaps matches TRBD1 (6 bases). This CDR3 is 15 amino acids long. V gave up 0 bases and J gave up 0 bases, with 7 bases separating them. Germline-derived CDR1 and CDR2 are SGHNT and YYREEE (reference sequence).

The gene calls are TRBV18 and TRBJ2-7; 7 nucleotides line up with TRBD1. V shed 2 bases and J 3 bases; nucleotides not matched to a gene: 13. The germline V gene has CDR1 KGHSH and CDR2 LQKENI. The CDR3 totals 17 residues. As DNA, the CDR3 is TGTGCCAGCTCACCATTTGAGTCTTATGACAGGGACTACGAGCAGTACTTC. It codes for CASSPFESYDRDYEQYF.

This chain connects TRBV2 to TRBJ1-1, with D maybe TRBD1 (5 bases). The ends were cut back, 5 bases at V and 0 bases at J, with 13 bases in the middle. CDR1 SNHLY and CDR2 FYNNEI come from the germline V gene. There are 15 residues in the CDR3. The CDR3 here is CASSRDRGLNTEAFF. The CDR3 DNA reads TGTGCCAGCAGTAGAGACAGAGGCCTGAACACTGAAGCTTTCTTT.

There are a few counts of this clone. The CDR3 coding sequence is TGTGCCAGCAGTGGCGAGCGGGGTACCGATACGCAGTATTTT. This translates into CASSGERGTDTQYF. The chain has TRBV6-1 and TRBJ2-3; 7 bases align to TRBD2. Unmatched junction bases numbered 7, after V lost 4 bases and J lost 6 bases. Germline V gene lookup returns CDR1 MNHNS and CDR2 SASEGT. The CDR3 runs to 14 residues.

The chain joins TRBV27 to TRBJ2-7; tentatively, D is TRBD2 (5 bases). CDR1 MNHEY and CDR2 SMNVEV come from the germline V gene (reference sequence). The V end was cut by 7 bases, the J end by 2 bases, with 15 bases between. The CDR3 has 14 residues. CDR3 in DNA: TGTGCCAGCACCCCCGGCCCGAGGGCCTACGAGCAGTACTTC. This sequence encodes CASTPGPRAYEQYF.

The rearrangement joins TRBV25-1 to TRBJ2-7; D ambiguous. The germline V gene has CDR1 MGHDK and CDR2 SYGVNS. V shed 3 bases and J shed 0 bases, with 9 bases lying between them. CDR3 size: 14 residues. DNA for the CDR3: TGTGCCAGCAGTGATACCCCGAGCTCCTACGAGCAGTACTTC. This gives the protein CASSDTPSSYEQYF.

The rearrangement joins TRBV6-6 to TRBJ2-2; TRBD1 might be the D (5 bases). This CDR3 contains 16 residues. V lost 6 bases to trimming and J lost 0 bases, with 14 bases between them. CDR1 is MNHNY, CDR2 SVGAGI, per germline (reference sequence). CDR3 bases: TGTGCCAGCAGCCACTCAGGGATCGCGAACACCGGGGAGCTGTTTTTT. It is translated as CASSHSGIANTGELFF.

V is TRBV6-1 and J is TRBJ1-2, with 7 positions matching TRBD1. V lost 3 bases to trimming and J lost 7 bases; unmatched junction nucleotides: 5. Germline CDR1 MNHNS, CDR2 SASEGT. The CDR3 runs to 13 residues. The CDR3 DNA reads as TGTGCCAGCAGTGAGTACAGGGGATTTGGCTACACCTTC. Translating it yields CASSEYRGFGYTF.

The CDR3 loop is CASSSGTGGAGANVLTF. Here the CDR3 DNA reads TGTGCCAGCAGCTCCGGGACAGGGGGCGCGGGGGCCAACGTCCTGACTTTC. The V gene is TRBV7-8, the J gene TRBJ2-6; TRBD1 matches at 12 bases. The ends lost 4 bases at V and 4 bases at J; junction bases unmatched: 5. The CDR3 sequence is 17 residues long. The germline gives CDR1 SGHVS, CDR2 FQNEAQ.

This clone was seen only once. The V gene is TRBV28, the J gene TRBJ2-5, with 12 bases identical to TRBD2. This CDR3 is built from 15 residues. The germline V gene encodes CDR1 MDHEN and CDR2 SYDVKM. The junction had 1 base not matched to a gene; V was cut back by 4 bases and J by 1 base. Here the CDR3 DNA reads TGTGCCAGCAGTTCTAGCGGGGGGGGCCAAGAGACCCAGTACTTC. This codes for CASSSSGGGQETQYF.

The chain employs TRBV28 and TRBJ2-1; D call uncertain. The CDR3 has 13 amino acids. V lost 3 bases and J 4 bases, leaving 7 bases between the germline ends. Germline CDR1 and CDR2: MDHEN and SYDVKM. The CDR3 nucleotides read TGTGCCAGCAGTTTTCAGGTGTACAATGAGCAGTTCTTC. Translated: CASSFQVYNEQFF.

The chain joins TRBV5-6 to TRBJ1-2; 7 bases align to TRBD1. This CDR3 has 18 amino acids. The germline CDR1 and CDR2 sequences are SGHDT and YYEEEE. Unmatched junction bases numbered 17, after V lost 4 bases and J lost 2 bases. CDR3 in DNA: TGTGCCAGCAGCCGACGGCCGCGACAGGGTATCGCCAACTATGGCTACACCTTC. Amino acid sequence: CASSRRPRQGIANYGYTF.

The V and J genes are TRBV7-6 and TRBJ2-3; TRBD2 might be the D (6 bases). Germline V gene sequence: CDR1 SGHVS, CDR2 FNYEAQ. The V and J ends lost 3 bases and 1 base respectively, with 11 bases between them. This CDR3 region has 15 residues. The CDR3 spells CASSLAASGTDTQYF. CDR3 sequence (DNA): TGTGCCAGCAGCTTGGCCGCTAGCGGCACAGATACGCAGTATTTT.

The J gene is TRBJ2-5, the V gene TRBV11-2, with a tentative D call TRBD2 (5 bases). Germline CDR1 is SGHAT and CDR2 is FQNNGV. With 5 bases removed from V and 5 bases from J, the gap between germline ends came to 6 bases. This CDR3 is 11 amino acids long. The DNA of the CDR3 is TGTGCCAGCAGCCCGGGGGAGACCCAGTACTTC. This gives the protein CASSPGETQYF.